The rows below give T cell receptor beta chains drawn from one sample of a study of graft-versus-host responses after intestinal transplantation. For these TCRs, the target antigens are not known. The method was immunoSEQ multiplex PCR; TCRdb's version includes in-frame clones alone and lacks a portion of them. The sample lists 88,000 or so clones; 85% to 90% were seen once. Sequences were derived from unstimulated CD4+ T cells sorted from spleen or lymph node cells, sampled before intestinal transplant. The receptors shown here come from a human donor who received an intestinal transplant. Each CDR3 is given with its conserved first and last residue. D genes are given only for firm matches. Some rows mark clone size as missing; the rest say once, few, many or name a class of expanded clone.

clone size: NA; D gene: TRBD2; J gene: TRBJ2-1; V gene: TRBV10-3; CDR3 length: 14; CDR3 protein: CATGLAGGPGEQFF; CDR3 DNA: TGTGCCACCGGACTAGCGGGGGGGCCTGGCGAGCAGTTCTTC
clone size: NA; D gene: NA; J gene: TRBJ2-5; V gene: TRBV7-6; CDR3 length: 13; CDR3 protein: CASSRTRLETQYF; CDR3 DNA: TGTGCCAGCAGCCGAACCCGGTTGGAGACCCAGTACTTC
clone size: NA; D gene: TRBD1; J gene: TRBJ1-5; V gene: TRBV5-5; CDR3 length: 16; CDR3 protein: CASSLEQTGGNQPQHF; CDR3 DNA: TGTGCCAGCAGCTTGGAACAGACAGGGGGGAATCAGCCCCAGCATTTT
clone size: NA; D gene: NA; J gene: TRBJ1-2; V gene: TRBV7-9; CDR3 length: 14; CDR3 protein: CASSPFSGAYGYTF; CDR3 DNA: TGTGCCAGCAGCCCTTTCTCAGGGGCCTATGGCTACACCTTC
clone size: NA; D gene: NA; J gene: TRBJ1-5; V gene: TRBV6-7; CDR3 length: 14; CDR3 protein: CASSYSYSNQPQHF; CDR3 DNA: TGTGCCAGCAGTTACTCGTATAGCAATCAGCCCCAGCATTTT
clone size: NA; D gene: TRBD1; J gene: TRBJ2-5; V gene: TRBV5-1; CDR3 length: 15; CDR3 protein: CASSFGDRAKETQYF; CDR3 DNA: TGCGCCAGCAGCTTCGGGGACAGGGCAAAAGAGACCCAGTACTTC
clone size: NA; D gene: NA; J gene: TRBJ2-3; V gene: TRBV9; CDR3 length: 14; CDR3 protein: CASSVVPSTDTQYF; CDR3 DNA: TGTGCCAGCAGCGTAGTCCCTAGCACAGATACGCAGTATTTT
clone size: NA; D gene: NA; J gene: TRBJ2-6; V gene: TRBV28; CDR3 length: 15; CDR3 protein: CASSFSGKGANVLTF; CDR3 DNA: TGTGCCAGCAGTTTCTCCGGGAAGGGGGCCAACGTCCTGACTTTC
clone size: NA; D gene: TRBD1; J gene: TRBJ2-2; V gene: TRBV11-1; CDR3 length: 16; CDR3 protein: CASSSRTGTNTGELFF; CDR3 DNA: TGTGCCAGCAGCTCCCGGACAGGGACGAACACCGGGGAGCTGTTTTTT
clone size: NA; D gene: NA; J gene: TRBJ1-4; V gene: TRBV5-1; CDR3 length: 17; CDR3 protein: CASSLADSRRPNEKLFF; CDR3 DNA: TGCGCCAGCAGCTTGGCCGACAGTAGGCGGCCTAATGAAAAACTGTTTTTT
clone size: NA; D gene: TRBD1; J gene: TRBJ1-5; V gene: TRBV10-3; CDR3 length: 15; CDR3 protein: CAISEQGGVNQPQHF; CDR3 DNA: TGTGCCATCAGTGAGCAGGGGGGAGTCAATCAGCCCCAGCATTTT
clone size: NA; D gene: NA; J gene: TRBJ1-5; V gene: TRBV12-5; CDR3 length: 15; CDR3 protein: CASGPPRVRNQPQHF; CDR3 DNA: TGTGCTAGTGGGCCCCCCAGGGTTCGCAATCAGCCCCAGCATTTT
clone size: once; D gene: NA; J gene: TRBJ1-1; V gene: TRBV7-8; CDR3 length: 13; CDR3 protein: CASSRTVITEAFF; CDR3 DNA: TGTGCCAGCAGCCGGACAGTCATCACTGAAGCTTTCTTT
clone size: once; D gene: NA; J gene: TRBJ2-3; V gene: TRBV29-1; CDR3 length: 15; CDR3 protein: CSGTRALWSTDTQYF; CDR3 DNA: TGCAGCGGGACGAGGGCTCTTTGGTCCACAGATACGCAGTATTTT
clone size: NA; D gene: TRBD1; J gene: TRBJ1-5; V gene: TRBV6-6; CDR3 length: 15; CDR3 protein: CASSYDRVSNQPQHF; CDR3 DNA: TGTGCCAGCAGTTATGACAGGGTCAGCAATCAGCCCCAGCATTTT
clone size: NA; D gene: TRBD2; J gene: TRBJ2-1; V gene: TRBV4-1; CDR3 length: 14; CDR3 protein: CASSLAGGGNEQFF; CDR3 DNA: TGCGCCAGCAGTCTAGCGGGGGGTGGGAATGAGCAGTTCTTC
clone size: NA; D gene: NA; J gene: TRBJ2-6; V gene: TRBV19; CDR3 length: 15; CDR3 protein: CASSRTVPGANVLTF; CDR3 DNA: TGTGCCAGTAGTCGAACAGTCCCTGGGGCCAACGTCCTGACTTTC
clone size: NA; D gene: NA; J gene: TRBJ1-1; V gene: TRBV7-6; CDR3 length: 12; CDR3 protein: CASSTRGAEAFF; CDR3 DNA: TGTGCCAGCAGCACCCGGGGGGCTGAAGCTTTCTTT
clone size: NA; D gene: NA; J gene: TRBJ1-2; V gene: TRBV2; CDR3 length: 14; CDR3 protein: CASSEQAFNYGYTF; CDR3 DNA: TGTGCCAGCAGTGAGCAGGCTTTTAACTATGGCTACACCTTC
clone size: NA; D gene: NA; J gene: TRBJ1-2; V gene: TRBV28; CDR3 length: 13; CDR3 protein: CASTVTAGYGYTF; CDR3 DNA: TGTGCCAGCACCGTGACAGCTGGCTATGGCTACACCTTC
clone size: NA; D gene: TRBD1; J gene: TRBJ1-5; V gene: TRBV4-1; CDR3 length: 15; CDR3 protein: CASSQGQSVNQPQHF; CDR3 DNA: TGCGCCAGCAGCCAGGGACAGTCTGTGAATCAGCCCCAGCATTTT
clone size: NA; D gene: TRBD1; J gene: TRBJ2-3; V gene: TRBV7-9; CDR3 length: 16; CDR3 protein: CASSLMWTGGLDTQYF; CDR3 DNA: TGTGCCAGCAGCTTGATGTGGACAGGGGGGCTAGATACGCAGTATTTT
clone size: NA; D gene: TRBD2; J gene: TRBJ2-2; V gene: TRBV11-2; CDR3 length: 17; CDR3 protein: CASSGLAGYWDTGELFF; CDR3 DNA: TGTGCCAGCTCGGGTTTAGCGGGGTATTGGGACACCGGGGAGCTGTTTTTT
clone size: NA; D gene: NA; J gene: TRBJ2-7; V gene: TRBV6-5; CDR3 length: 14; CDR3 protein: CASSYVGGTYEQYF; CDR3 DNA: TGTGCCAGCAGTTACGTCGGCGGAACCTACGAGCAGTACTTC
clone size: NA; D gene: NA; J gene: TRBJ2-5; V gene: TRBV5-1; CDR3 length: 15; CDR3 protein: CASSFEGGGPKTQYF; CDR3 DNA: TGCGCCAGCAGCTTCGAGGGGGGGGGCCCGAAGACCCAGTACTTC
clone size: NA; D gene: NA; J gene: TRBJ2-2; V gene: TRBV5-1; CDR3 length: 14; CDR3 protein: CASSLWGYGGELFF; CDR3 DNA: TGCGCCAGCAGCTTGTGGGGCTACGGCGGGGAGCTGTTTTTT
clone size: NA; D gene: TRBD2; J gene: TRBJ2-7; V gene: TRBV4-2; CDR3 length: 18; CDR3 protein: CASSAGLAGGFYSYEQYF; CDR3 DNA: TGTGCCAGCAGCGCGGGACTAGCGGGGGGTTTTTACTCCTACGAGCAGTACTTC
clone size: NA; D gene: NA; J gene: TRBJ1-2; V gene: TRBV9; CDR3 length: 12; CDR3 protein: CASTATGHGYTF; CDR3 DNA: TGTGCCAGCACGGCCACAGGGCATGGCTACACCTTC
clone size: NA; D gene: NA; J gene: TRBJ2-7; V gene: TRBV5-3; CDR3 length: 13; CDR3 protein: CARSFPRAGEQYF; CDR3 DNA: TGTGCCAGAAGCTTCCCCAGGGCTGGCGAGCAGTACTTC
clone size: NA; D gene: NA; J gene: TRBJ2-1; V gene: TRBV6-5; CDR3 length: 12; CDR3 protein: CASSYSSGQQFF; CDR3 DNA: TGTGCCAGCAGTTACTCGAGCGGACAGCAGTTCTTC
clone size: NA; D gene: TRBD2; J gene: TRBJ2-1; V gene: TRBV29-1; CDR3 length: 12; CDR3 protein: CSGGLALYEQFF; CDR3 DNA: TGCAGTGGAGGACTAGCATTGTATGAGCAGTTCTTC
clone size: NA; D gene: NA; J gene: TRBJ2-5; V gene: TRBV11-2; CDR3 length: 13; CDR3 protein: CASTSRDSQTQYF; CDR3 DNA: TGTGCCAGCACATCTCGGGACTCCCAAACCCAGTACTTC
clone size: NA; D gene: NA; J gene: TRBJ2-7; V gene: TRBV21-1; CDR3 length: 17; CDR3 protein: CASSKEVTGNSSYEQYF; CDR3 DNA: TGTGCCAGCAGCAAAGAGGTGACAGGAAATAGCTCCTACGAGCAGTACTTC
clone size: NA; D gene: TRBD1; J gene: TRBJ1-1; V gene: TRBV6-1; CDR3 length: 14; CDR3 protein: CASSLTGMNTEAFF; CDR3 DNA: TGTGCCAGCAGTTTGACAGGGATGAACACTGAAGCTTTCTTT
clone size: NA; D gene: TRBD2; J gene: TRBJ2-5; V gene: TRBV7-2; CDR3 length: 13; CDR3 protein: CASSSGGEETQYF; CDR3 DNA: TGTGCCAGCAGCTCCGGGGGGGAGGAGACCCAGTACTTC
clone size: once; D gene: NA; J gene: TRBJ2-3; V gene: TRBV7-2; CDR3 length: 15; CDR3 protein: CASSFYGAGTDTQYF; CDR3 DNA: TGTGCCAGCAGCTTTTACGGGGCGGGGACAGATACGCAGTATTTT
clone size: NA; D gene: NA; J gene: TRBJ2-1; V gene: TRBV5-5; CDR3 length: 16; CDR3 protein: CASSSAWEPRYNEQFF; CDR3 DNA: TGTGCCAGCAGCTCCGCCTGGGAGCCACGATACAATGAGCAGTTCTTC
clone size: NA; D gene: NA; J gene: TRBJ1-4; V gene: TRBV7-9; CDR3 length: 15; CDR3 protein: CASSLQGATNEKLFF; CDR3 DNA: TGTGCCAGCAGCTTACAGGGCGCAACTAATGAAAAACTGTTTTTT
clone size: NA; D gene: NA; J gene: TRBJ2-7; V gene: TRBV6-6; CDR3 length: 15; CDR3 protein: CASMEWRASSYEQYF; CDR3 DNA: TGTGCCAGCATGGAGTGGAGGGCATCCTCCTACGAGCAGTACTTC
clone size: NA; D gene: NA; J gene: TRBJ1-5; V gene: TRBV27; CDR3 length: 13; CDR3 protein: CASSWANDQPQHF; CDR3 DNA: TGTGCCAGCAGTTGGGCCAACGATCAGCCCCAGCATTTT
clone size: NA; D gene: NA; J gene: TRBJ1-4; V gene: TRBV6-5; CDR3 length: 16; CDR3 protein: CASSYAIGGTNEKLFF; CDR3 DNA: TGTGCCAGCAGTTACGCCATCGGGGGGACTAATGAAAAACTGTTTTTT
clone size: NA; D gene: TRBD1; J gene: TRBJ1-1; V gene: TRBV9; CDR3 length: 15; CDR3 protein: CASSAKQGALTEAFF; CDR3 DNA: TGTGCCAGCAGCGCCAAACAGGGGGCGTTGACTGAAGCTTTCTTT
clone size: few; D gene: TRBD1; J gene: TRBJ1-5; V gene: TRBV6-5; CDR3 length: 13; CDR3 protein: CASSPDRVQPQHF; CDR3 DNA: TGTGCCAGCAGTCCGGACAGGGTACAGCCCCAGCATTTT
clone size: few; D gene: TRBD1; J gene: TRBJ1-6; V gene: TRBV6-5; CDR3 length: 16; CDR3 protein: CASSYSPGTANSPLHF; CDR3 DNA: TGTGCCAGCAGTTACTCCCCCGGGACAGCAAATTCACCCCTCCACTTT
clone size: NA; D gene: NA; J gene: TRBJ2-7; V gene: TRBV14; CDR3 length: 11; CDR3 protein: CASSHTYEQYF; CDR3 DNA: TGTGCCAGCAGCCACACCTACGAGCAGTACTTC
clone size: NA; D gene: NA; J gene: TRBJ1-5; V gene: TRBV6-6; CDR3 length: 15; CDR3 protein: CASSYGQGPGQPQHF; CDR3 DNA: TGTGCCAGCAGTTATGGGCAGGGCCCGGGTCAGCCCCAGCATTTT
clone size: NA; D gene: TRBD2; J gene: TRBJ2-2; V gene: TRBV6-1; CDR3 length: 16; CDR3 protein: CASSAGTSGNTGELFF; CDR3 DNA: TGTGCCAGCAGTGCCGGGACTAGCGGCAACACCGGGGAGCTGTTTTTT
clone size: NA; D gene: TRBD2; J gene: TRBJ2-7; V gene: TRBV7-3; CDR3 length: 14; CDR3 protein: CASSPTAGGYEQYF; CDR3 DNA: TGTGCCAGCAGCCCCACCGCGGGGGGCTACGAGCAGTACTTC
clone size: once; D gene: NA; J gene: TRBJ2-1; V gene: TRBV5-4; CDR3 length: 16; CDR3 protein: CASSLWGGPSYNEQFF; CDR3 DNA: TGTGCCAGCAGCTTGTGGGGGGGCCCCTCCTACAATGAGCAGTTCTTC
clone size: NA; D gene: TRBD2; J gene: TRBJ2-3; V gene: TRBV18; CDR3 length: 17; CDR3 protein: CASSPLAGELSTDTQYF; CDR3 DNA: TGTGCCAGCTCACCACTTGCGGGGGAGCTGTCCACAGATACGCAGTATTTT
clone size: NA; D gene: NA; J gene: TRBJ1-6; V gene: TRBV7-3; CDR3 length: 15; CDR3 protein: CASSLLGRDNSPLHF; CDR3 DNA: TGTGCCAGCAGCTTATTGGGCAGGGATAATTCACCCCTCCACTTT
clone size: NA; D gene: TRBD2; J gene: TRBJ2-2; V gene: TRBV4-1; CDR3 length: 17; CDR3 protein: CASRFELAGTRTGELFF; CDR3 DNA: TGCGCCAGCAGGTTCGAACTAGCGGGGACCCGCACCGGGGAGCTGTTTTTT
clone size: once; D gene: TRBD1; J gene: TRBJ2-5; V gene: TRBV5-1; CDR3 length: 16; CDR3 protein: CASSLPTGGSLETQYF; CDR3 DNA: TGCGCCAGCAGCTTGCCCACAGGGGGTTCTTTGGAGACCCAGTACTTC
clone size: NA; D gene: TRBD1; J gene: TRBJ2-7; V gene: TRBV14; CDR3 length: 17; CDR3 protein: CASSQDPRDRGSHEQYF; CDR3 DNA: TGTGCCAGCAGCCAAGACCCCAGGGACAGGGGGTCCCACGAGCAGTACTTC
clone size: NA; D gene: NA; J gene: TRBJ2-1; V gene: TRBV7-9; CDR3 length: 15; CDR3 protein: CASSLGTATYNEQFF; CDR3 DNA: TGTGCCAGCAGCTTAGGGACAGCTACATACAATGAGCAGTTCTTC
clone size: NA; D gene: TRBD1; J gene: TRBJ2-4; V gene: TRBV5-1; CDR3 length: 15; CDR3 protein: CASSSRRQGENIQYF; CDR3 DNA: TGCGCCAGCAGCTCGAGGAGACAGGGGGAAAACATTCAGTACTTC
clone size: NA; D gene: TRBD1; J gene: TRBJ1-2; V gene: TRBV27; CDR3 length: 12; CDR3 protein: CASSFTGGGYTF; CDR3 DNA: TGTGCCAGCAGTTTCACAGGGGGTGGCTACACCTTC
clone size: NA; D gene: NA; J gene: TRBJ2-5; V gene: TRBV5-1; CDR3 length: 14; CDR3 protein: CASSPQSGRETQYF; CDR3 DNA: TGCGCCAGCAGCCCCCAGTCGGGGAGAGAGACCCAGTACTTC
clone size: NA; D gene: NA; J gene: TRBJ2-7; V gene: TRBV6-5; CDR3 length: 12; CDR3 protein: CASTGTSYEQYF; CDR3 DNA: TGTGCCAGCACCGGTACCTCCTACGAGCAGTACTTC
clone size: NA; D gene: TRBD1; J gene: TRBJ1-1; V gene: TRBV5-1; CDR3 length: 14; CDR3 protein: CASSLGGQGAEAFF; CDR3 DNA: TGCGCCAGCAGCTTGGGGGGACAGGGCGCTGAAGCTTTCTTT